Shown below are 30 T cell receptor beta chains from a single sample sequenced in a study of blood T cell repertoires in COVID-19. The method was immunoSEQ multiplex PCR; TCRdb's version includes in-frame clones alone and lacks a portion of them. The table includes tens of thousands of clones, about four fifths detected once. The material sequenced was peripheral blood. The receptor source for this set is a human donor in a cohort sampled during active COVID-19.

The CDR3 reads CASSHRMGPQYF. The CDR3 coding sequence is TGTGCCAGCAGCCATAGGATGGGGCCCCAGTACTTC. V gene TRBV3-1 (or the pseudogene TRBV3-2) combines with J gene TRBJ2-5; a possible D gene is TRBD1 (5 bases). The CDR3 covers 12 residues. Per the germline V gene, CDR1 is LGHDT and CDR2 is YNNKEL (reference sequence). V shed 3 bases and J shed 9 bases, with 11 bases lying between them.

This chain connects TRBV15 to TRBJ1-1; tentatively, D is TRBD1 (6 bases). CDR3 size: 13 residues. Germline V gene lookup returns CDR1 LNHNV and CDR2 YYDKDF (reference sequence). With 0 bases removed from V and 10 bases from J, the gap between germline ends came to 12 bases. DNA of the CDR3: TGTGCCACCAGCAGAGAGGTAGGACAGAGAGCTTTCTTT. Amino acid sequence: CATSREVGQRAFF.

V gene TRBV7-9 combines with J gene TRBJ1-2; D gene ambiguous. The CDR3 extends over 13 amino acids. CDR1 is SEHNR and CDR2 is FQNEAQ in the germline V gene (reference sequence). The V end was cut by 5 bases, the J end by 6 bases, with 13 bases between. CDR3 sequence: CASSGQVNDGYTF. As DNA, the CDR3 is TGTGCCAGCAGCGGTCAGGTCAACGATGGCTACACCTTC.

The V and J genes are TRBV5-1 and TRBJ1-5; the D is unclear. V lost 4 bases and J lost 4, with 12 bases in between. Germline V gene lookup returns CDR1 SGHRS and CDR2 YFSETQ. This CDR3 is built from 14 residues. This CDR3 reads CASSPTDTNQPQHF. CDR3 DNA sequence: TGCGCCAGCAGCCCTACAGACACGAATCAGCCCCAGCATTTT.

This clone showed up just a few times. The J gene is TRBJ1-2, the V gene TRBV28; D is perhaps TRBD1 (6 bases). V was cut by 1 base and J by 8 bases, with 14 bases left in between. The CDR3 is made up of 14 amino acids. Germline CDR1 reads MDHEN; CDR2 reads SYDVKM. CDR3 DNA: TGTGCCAGCAGTTTATTTCGGCCAGGGGAAGGCTACACCTTC. This sequence encodes CASSLFRPGEGYTF.

The rearrangement links TRBV10-3 to TRBJ1-1, with D uncertain. Deletions cut 3 bases from V and 4 bases from J, with 9 bases between. The CDR3 consists of 13 residues. Germline loops: CDR1 ENHRY, CDR2 SYGVKD. The CDR3 coding sequence is TGTGCCATCAGTGACGGTGCGGGCACTGAAGCTTTCTTT. Its protein is CAISDGAGTEAFF.

There are a few counts of this clone. J is TRBJ2-1 and V is TRBV9, with D unclear. Germline V gives CDR1 SGDLS, CDR2 YYNGEE. This CDR3 has 15 amino acids. Trimming cost V 0 bases and J 4 bases, with 11 bases left between them. In DNA form, the CDR3 reads TGTGCCAGCAGCGTAGTGGGTAGCCGGTACAATGAGCAGTTCTTC. Protein sequence: CASSVVGSRYNEQFF.

The chain couples TRBV11-2 to TRBJ1-1, with 7 bases fitting TRBD1. J was trimmed by 1 base and V by 5 bases; bases with no gene match: 4. Germline CDR1 is SGHAT and CDR2 is FQNNGV. The CDR3 covers 14 residues. Written as DNA, the CDR3 is TGTGCCAGCAGCGACCGGACAGGGAACACTGAAGCTTTCTTT. The encoded protein is CASSDRTGNTEAFF.

This chain connects TRBV24-1 to TRBJ2-5, with D tentatively TRBD1 (5 bases). This CDR3 has 15 amino acids. Germline CDR1 and CDR2: KGHDR and SFDVKD. V dropped 4 bases and J dropped 1 base, with 12 bases sitting between them. The CDR3 DNA is TGTGCCACCAGTGACCCCCGCGACAGCCAAGAGACCCAGTACTTC. Encoded protein: CATSDPRDSQETQYF.

This clone was seen more than once but under ten times. The rearrangement links TRBV10-3 to TRBJ1-1, with unresolved D. This CDR3 comprises 12 residues. Germline V gene data show CDR1 as ENHRY and CDR2 as SYGVKD. The V gene lost 6 bases and the J gene lost 5 bases, with 10 bases spanning the gap. The CDR3 loop reads CAIRSKRTEAFF. CDR3 nucleotide sequence: TGTGCCATCAGGTCGAAGAGGACTGAAGCTTTCTTT.

This chain links TRBV6-6 with TRBJ2-1, with D perhaps matching TRBD1 (6 bases). The CDR3 extends over 12 amino acids. The germline V and J ends were trimmed by 6 bases and 10 bases, with 13 bases remaining between them. Germline V gene sequence: CDR1 MNHNY, CDR2 SVGAGI (reference sequence). The CDR3 coding sequence is TGTGCCAGCAGACCGACAGGAGCCGAGCAGTTCTTC. This sequence encodes CASRPTGAEQFF.

This clone showed up many times. A junction end diverges from the germline sequence, so it may reflect a read error. This CDR3 reads CASSDQGAANLF. For the CDR3, the DNA is TGTGCCAGCAGTGATCAGGGGGCGGCGAATCTCTTC. This rearrangement joins TRBV6-1 to TRBJ2-7; the match to TRBD1 covers 8 bases. Germline V gene lookup returns CDR1 MNHNS and CDR2 SASEGT. This CDR3 has 12 residues.

The chain employs TRBV7-9 and TRBJ1-3; no definite D call. The germline V gene has CDR1 SEHNR and CDR2 FQNEAQ (reference sequence). The length of the CDR3 is 13 residues. V gave up 4 bases and J gave up 4 bases, with 8 bases separating them. This CDR3 reads CASSSTEGNTIYF. In nucleotides, the CDR3 is TGTGCCAGCAGCTCAACCGAGGGAAACACCATATATTTT.

This clone has just one count. The chain is built from TRBV2 and TRBJ1-2; TRBD1 is a possible D gene (6 bases). Germline V gives CDR1 SNHLY, CDR2 FYNNEI. The length of the CDR3 is 14 residues. Trimming took 9 bases from V and 4 from J, leaving 18 bases between them. Here the CDR3 DNA reads TGTGCCAGTAGCACAGGGACCCGGACCTATGGCTACACCTTC. Amino acid sequence: CASSTGTRTYGYTF. Drawing the rest from reference TRBV2 and TRBJ1-2, the complete variable domain is EPEVTQTPSHQVTQMGQEVILRCVPISNHLYFYWYRQILGQKVEFLVSFYNNEISEKSEIFDDQFSVERPDGSNFTLKIRSTKLEDSAMYFCASSTGTRTYGYTFGSGTRLTVV.

The chain uses TRBV24-1 and TRBJ2-7, with 7 bases that match TRBD1. Germline lookup yields CDR1 KGHDR and CDR2 SFDVKD. The CDR3 consists of 15 residues. After removal of 7 bases from V and 1 base from J, the junction contained 9 bases not matched to a gene. The CDR3 nucleotides read TGTGCCACCAGCCAAGGCAGCAGGGGGTCCTACGAGCAGTACTTC. It codes for CATSQGSRGSYEQYF.

The V call is TRBV19, the J call TRBJ1-2, with 7 bases identical to TRBD1. In germline, CDR1 is LNHDA, CDR2 SQIVND (reference sequence). The trim removed 5 bases at V and 6 bases at J, leaving 9 bases unmatched. The CDR3 contains 14 residues. The CDR3 bases are TGTGCCAGTAGTCGTCTACAGGGGAGCGATGGCTACACCTTC. This encodes CASSRLQGSDGYTF.

The chain combines TRBV11-2 with TRBJ1-1, with D maybe TRBD1 (6 bases). The V end lost 2 bases, the J end lost 7 bases, and 8 bases lay between the germline ends. Germline loops: CDR1 SGHAT, CDR2 FQNNGV. This CDR3 contains 12 residues. The CDR3 protein is CASSLIGGEAFF. In DNA, the CDR3 is TGTGCCAGCAGCTTAATAGGGGGTGAAGCTTTCTTT.

V usage is TRBV5-5 and J usage is TRBJ1-2, with TRBD1 matching 8 bases. The CDR3 consists of 15 residues. The V segment lost 2 bases and the J segment 4 bases; nucleotides outside the gene matches: 7. Germline V gives CDR1 SGHKS, CDR2 YYEKEE (reference sequence). In nucleotides, the CDR3 is TGTGCCAGCAGCTTCGACGGGACAGGTATCTATGGCTACACCTTC. Encoded protein: CASSFDGTGIYGYTF.

CDR3 nucleotide sequence: TGTGCCAGCCGACAGGCCCCCTCCTACGAGCAGTACTTC. Encoded protein: CASRQAPSYEQYF. The chain has TRBV12-3 or TRBV12-4 and TRBJ2-7; D is possibly TRBD1 (6 bases). Trimming took off 8 bases at V and 0 bases at J, with 11 bases between the two ends. The CDR3 length is 13 residues.

The rearrangement joins TRBV18 to TRBJ1-5, with TRBD1 matching over 7 bases. Germline V gives CDR1 KGHSH, CDR2 LQKENI. The length of the CDR3 is 15 residues. After removal of 4 bases from V and 0 bases from J, the junction contained 3 bases not matched to a gene. The DNA for the CDR3 is TGTGCCAGCTCACTAGGGACAGTTAGCAATCAGCCCCAGCATTTT. Translating gives CASSLGTVSNQPQHF.

In this sample, this clone turned up once. V and J are TRBV18 and TRBJ2-7; a weak D match, TRBD2 (6 bases). The germline V and J ends were trimmed by 5 bases and 3 bases, with 11 bases remaining between them. The germline V gene encodes CDR1 KGHSH and CDR2 LQKENI. This CDR3 contains 13 residues. The CDR3 DNA follows: TGTGCCAGCTCAAGCGGGTCCGGCTACGAGCAGTACTTC. This codes for CASSSGSGYEQYF.

A few counts support this clone. The V and J genes are TRBV4-1 and TRBJ1-1, with TRBD1 matching over 10 bases. In germline, CDR1 is MGHRA, CDR2 YSYEKL. The CDR3 loop spans 19 amino acids. V shed 1 base and J 3 bases; nucleotides not matched to a gene: 14. CDR3 DNA: TGCGCCAGCAGCCAAGCCAGGGGGGGACAGGGGCTCCGGGACACTGAAGCTTTCTTT. Translated: CASSQARGGQGLRDTEAFF.

The genes are TRBV7-6 and TRBJ2-1; 7 bases fit TRBD2. With V trimmed by 4 bases and J by 9 bases, 15 bases remained unmatched. The germline CDR1 and CDR2 sequences are SGHVS and FNYEAQ. The CDR3 is 16 amino acids. The CDR3 loop reads CASSSYTYGRRSEQFF. The CDR3 coding sequence is TGTGCCAGCAGCTCCTATACCTACGGGAGGAGGAGTGAGCAGTTCTTC.

A few counts support this clone. The chain couples TRBV5-1 to TRBJ2-2, with 8 nucleotides matching TRBD2. Trimming removed 7 bases from V and 1 base from J; junction bases left unmatched: 3. The CDR3 covers 14 residues. Germline CDR1 reads SGHRS; CDR2 reads YFSETQ. CDR3 sequence: CASESGRNTGELFF. The CDR3 DNA reads as TGCGCCAGCGAGAGCGGGAGGAACACCGGGGAGCTGTTTTTT.

V and J are TRBV28 and TRBJ2-6, with D tentatively TRBD1 (6 bases). The germline V gene has CDR1 MDHEN and CDR2 SYDVKM. The V end was cut by 6 bases, the J end by 4 bases, with 10 bases between. This CDR3 region has 14 residues. The CDR3 sequence: CASSTGNGANVLTF. The CDR3 DNA sequence: TGTGCCAGCAGCACAGGGAACGGGGCCAACGTCCTGACTTTC. The entire variable domain, with the rest obtained from reference TRBV28 and TRBJ2-6, is as follows: DVKVTQSSRYLVKRTGEKVFLECVQDMDHENMFWYRQDPGLGLRLIYFSYDVKMKEKGDIPEGYSVSREKKERFSLILESASTNQTSMYLCASSTGNGANVLTFGAGSRLTVL.

Only one count was recorded for this clone. The rearrangement uses TRBV7-2 and TRBJ2-7; possibly TRBD2 for D (5 bases). Looked up from germline, CDR1 is SGHTA and CDR2 is FQGNSA. V was clipped by 5 bases and J by 0 bases, with 5 bases between them. The CDR3 runs to 12 residues. CDR3 amino acids: CASSDYSYEQYF. In DNA form, the CDR3 reads TGTGCCAGCAGCGACTACTCCTACGAGCAGTACTTC.

This clone is labeled medium-sized. The V call is TRBV5-6, the J call TRBJ2-5, with D tentatively TRBD2 (6 bases). Per the germline V gene, CDR1 is SGHDT and CDR2 is YYEEEE. The ends were cut back, 2 bases at V and 5 bases at J, with 13 bases in the middle. The CDR3 loop spans 14 amino acids. The CDR3 sequence: CASSFRREQETQYF. In DNA, the CDR3 is TGTGCCAGCAGCTTTCGTCGGGAGCAGGAGACCCAGTACTTC.

This clone was detected only a few times. The rearrangement joins TRBV7-8 to TRBJ2-7; no firm D call. Per germline, CDR1 SGHVS and CDR2 FQNEAQ. This CDR3 is built from 13 residues. V was shortened by 7 bases and J by 1 base, with 11 bases between the two germline ends. The CDR3 sequence: CASTLGRSYEQYF. CDR3 nucleotides: TGTGCCAGCACCCTGGGCAGATCCTACGAGCAGTACTTC.

This clone was counted only a few times. V is TRBV7-2 and J is TRBJ2-7, with 7 bases fitting TRBD1. With V trimmed by 5 bases and J by 2 bases, 12 bases remained unmatched. The germline V gene encodes CDR1 SGHTA and CDR2 FQGNSA. The CDR3 consists of 16 residues. The CDR3 DNA follows: TGTGCCAGCAGCCAACAACCTCCGGGACAGCCCTACGAGCAGTACTTC. Translation: CASSQQPPGQPYEQYF. Full variable domain (rest looked up from reference TRBV7-2 and TRBJ2-7): GAGVSQSPSNKVTEKGKDVELRCDPISGHTALYWYRQSLGQGLEFLIYFQGNSAPDKSGLPSDRFSAERTGGSVSTLTIQRTQQEDSAVYLCASSQQPPGQPYEQYFGPGTRLTVT.

In its sample, this clone was seen once. V and J are TRBV6-5 and TRBJ1-2, with D possibly being TRBD1 (6 bases). This CDR3 spans 15 amino acids. V lost 5 bases, J lost 2 bases, and 15 bases lay in between. From germline, CDR1 is MNHEY and CDR2 SVGAGI. The CDR3 spells CASSRDYRGNYGYTF. CDR3 coding DNA: TGTGCCAGCAGTCGAGACTATAGGGGGAACTATGGCTACACCTTC.